This T cell receptor (beta chain) was obtained from a study of blood T cells in healthy people across ages. Whole-study findings and limits: Roughly linear declines in TCR beta diversity per million T cells occurred with age.

The CDR3 is 15 residues long. Trimming cost V 5 bases and J 4 bases; bases outside gene matches: 7. CDR1 and CDR2 from the germline V gene are MDHEN and SYDVKM. Primers used in a second PCR of roughly 7 to 12 cycles were a sample-barcoded 5' primer and a J-beta primer mix. TCRdb reprocessed the 5' RACE reads via MiXCR and lists one record per CDR3 protein. The sample records around 800,000 distinct CDR3 sequences, roughly 25% being singletons. This clonotype was counted a few times. Its antigen is unidentified. These data are also associated with another study on T cells of mothers and their children.

This rearrangement joins TRBV28 to TRBJ2-7; 11 nucleotides line up with TRBD2. Sequencing used blood. This TCR came from a boy aged 5-17 years in good health. The CDR3 DNA sequence: TGTGCCAGCAGTGGTAGCGGGGGGGCGTGGTACGAGCAGTACTTC. Its protein product is CASSGSGGAWYEQYF.